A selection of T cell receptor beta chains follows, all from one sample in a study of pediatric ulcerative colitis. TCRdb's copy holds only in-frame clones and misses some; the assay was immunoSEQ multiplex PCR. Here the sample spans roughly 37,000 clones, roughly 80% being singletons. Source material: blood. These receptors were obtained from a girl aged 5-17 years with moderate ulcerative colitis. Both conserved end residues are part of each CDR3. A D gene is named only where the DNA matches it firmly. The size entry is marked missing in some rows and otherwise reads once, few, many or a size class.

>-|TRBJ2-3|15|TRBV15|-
CATSRGLASTDTQYF
TGTGCCACCAGCAGAGGCCTAGCTAGCACAGATACGCAGTATTTT
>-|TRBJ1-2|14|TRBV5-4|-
CASSLGGTNYGYTF
TGTGCCAGCAGCTTGGGAGGGACTAACTATGGCTACACCTTC
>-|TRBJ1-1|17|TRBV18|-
CASSVYSQGRGITEAFF
TGTGCCAGCTCAGTATACTCCCAGGGTCGCGGAATCACTGAAGCTTTCTTT
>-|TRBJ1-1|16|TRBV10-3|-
CAISELGGRPGTEAFF
TGTGCCATCAGTGAGTTAGGAGGGAGGCCCGGGACTGAAGCTTTCTTT
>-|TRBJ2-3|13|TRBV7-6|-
CASSLAYTDTQYF
TGTGCCAGCAGCTTAGCGTACACAGATACGCAGTATTTT
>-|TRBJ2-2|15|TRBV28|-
CASSLRGARDGELFF
TGTGCCAGCAGTTTGAGGGGGGCGCGTGACGGGGAGCTGTTTTTT
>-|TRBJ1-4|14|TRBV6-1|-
CASSDRGLGEKLFF
TGTGCCAGCAGTGATCGGGGGTTGGGGGAAAAACTGTTTTTT
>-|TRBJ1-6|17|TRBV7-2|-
CASSLGPVSSYNSPLHF
TGTGCCAGCAGCCTGGGACCGGTGAGCTCCTATAATTCACCCCTCCACTTT
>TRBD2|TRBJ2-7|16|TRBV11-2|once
CASSLSTGLAVLGQYF
TGTGCCAGCAGCCTAAGCACGGGACTAGCGGTACTCGGGCAGTACTTC
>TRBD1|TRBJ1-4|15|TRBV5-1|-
CASSAGRGRNEKLFF
TGCGCCAGCAGCGCGGGAAGGGGGCGTAATGAAAAACTGTTTTTT
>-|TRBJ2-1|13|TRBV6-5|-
CASSQMGSAEQFF
TGTGCCAGCAGCCAAATGGGGTCGGCGGAGCAGTTCTTC
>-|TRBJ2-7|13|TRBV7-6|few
CASSPGNSYEQYF
TGTGCCAGCAGCCCCGGGAACTCCTACGAGCAGTACTTC
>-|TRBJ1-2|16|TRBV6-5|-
CASSYKYRLGNYGYTF
TGTGCCAGCAGTTACAAATATCGCCTCGGAAACTATGGCTACACCTTC
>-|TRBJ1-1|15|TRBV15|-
CATSRDLAGNTEAFF
TGTGCCACCAGCAGAGATCTAGCGGGGAACACTGAAGCTTTCTTT
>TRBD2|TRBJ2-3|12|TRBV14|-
CASSQGLAGLYF
TGTGCCAGCAGCCAAGGACTAGCGGGGCTGTATTTT
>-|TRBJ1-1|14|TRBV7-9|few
CASNLPGPNTEAFF
TGTGCCAGCAACCTACCGGGGCCCAACACTGAAGCTTTCTTT
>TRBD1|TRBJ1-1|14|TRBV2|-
CASRTQGVNTEAFF
TGTGCCAGCCGCACCCAGGGGGTGAACACTGAAGCTTTCTTT
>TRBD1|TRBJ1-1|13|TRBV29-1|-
CSYRTGGNTEAFF
TGCAGCTACCGGACAGGGGGGAACACTGAAGCTTTCTTT
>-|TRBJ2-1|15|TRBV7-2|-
CASSVGLRGNNEQFF
TGTGCCAGCAGCGTCGGTCTCCGCGGGAACAATGAGCAGTTCTTC
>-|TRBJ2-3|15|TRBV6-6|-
CASSYQTVGLDTQYF
TGTGCCAGCAGTTACCAAACAGTGGGTTTAGATACGCAGTATTTT
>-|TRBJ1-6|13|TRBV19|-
CASSFSYNSPLHF
TGTGCCAGTAGTTTCTCCTATAATTCACCCCTCCACTTT
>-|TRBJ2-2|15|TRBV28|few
CASSLEGQSTGELFF
TGTGCCAGCAGCCTAGAAGGCCAGTCCACCGGGGAGCTGTTTTTT
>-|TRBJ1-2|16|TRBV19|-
CASSPSFQRIIYGYTF
TGTGCCAGTAGTCCCAGCTTCCAAAGAATAATCTATGGCTACACCTTC
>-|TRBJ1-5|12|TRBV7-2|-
CASSWINQPQHF
TGTGCCAGCAGCTGGATAAATCAGCCCCAGCATTTT
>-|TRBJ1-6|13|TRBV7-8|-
CASSPVKGVHLHF
TGTGCCAGCAGCCCCGTCAAGGGAGTACACCTCCACTTT
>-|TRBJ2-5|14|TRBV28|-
CASSPRVEQETQYF
TGTGCCAGCAGTCCCCGAGTCGAGCAAGAGACCCAGTACTTC
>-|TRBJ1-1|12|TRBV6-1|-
CASSDWVTEAFF
TGTGCCAGCAGTGATTGGGTCACTGAAGCTTTCTTT
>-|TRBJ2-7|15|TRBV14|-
CASSRQDGASIEQYF
TGTGCCAGCAGCCGACAGGACGGGGCTTCAATAGAGCAGTACTTC
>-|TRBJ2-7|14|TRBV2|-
CASTITRGAYEQYF
TGTGCCAGCACAATTACTAGGGGCGCCTACGAGCAGTACTTC
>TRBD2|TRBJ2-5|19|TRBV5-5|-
CASSLARLAGGLVQETQYF
TGTGCCAGCAGCTTGGCCCGCCTAGCGGGGGGGTTGGTCCAAGAGACCCAGTACTTC
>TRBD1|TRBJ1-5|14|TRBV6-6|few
CASLGGQPNQPQHF
TGTGCCAGCCTAGGGGGACAGCCAAATCAGCCCCAGCATTTT
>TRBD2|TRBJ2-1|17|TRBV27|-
CASSPKVLAGVFHEQFF
TGTGCCAGCAGTCCCAAAGTACTAGCGGGAGTTTTCCATGAGCAGTTCTTC
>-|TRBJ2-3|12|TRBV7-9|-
CASSFITDTQYF
TGTGCCAGCAGCTTTATCACAGATACGCAGTATTTT
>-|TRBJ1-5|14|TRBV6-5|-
CASSYPNSNQPQHF
TGTGCCAGCAGTTACCCCAATAGCAATCAGCCCCAGCATTTT
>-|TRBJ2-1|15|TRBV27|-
CASSLSSNSYNEQFF
TGTGCCAGCAGTCTCTCGAGTAACTCCTACAATGAGCAGTTCTTC
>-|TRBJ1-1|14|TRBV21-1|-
CAANLGRGNTEAFF
TGTGCCGCAAACTTGGGACGGGGGAACACTGAAGCTTTCTTT
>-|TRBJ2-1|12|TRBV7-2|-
CASSQGDGEQFF
TGTGCCAGCAGCCAAGGCGACGGTGAGCAGTTCTTC